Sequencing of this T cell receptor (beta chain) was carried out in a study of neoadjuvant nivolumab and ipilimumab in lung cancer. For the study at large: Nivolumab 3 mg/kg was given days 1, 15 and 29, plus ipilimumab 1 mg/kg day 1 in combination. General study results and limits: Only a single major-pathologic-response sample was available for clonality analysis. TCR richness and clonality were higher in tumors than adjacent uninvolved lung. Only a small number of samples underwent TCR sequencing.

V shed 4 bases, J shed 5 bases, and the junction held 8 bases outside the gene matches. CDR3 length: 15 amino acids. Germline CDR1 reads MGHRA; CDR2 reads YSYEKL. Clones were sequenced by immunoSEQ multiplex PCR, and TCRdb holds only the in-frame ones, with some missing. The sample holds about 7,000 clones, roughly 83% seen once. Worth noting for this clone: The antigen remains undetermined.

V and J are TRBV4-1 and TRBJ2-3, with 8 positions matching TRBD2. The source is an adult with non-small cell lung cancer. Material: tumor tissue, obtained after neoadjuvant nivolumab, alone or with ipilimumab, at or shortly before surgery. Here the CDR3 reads CASSPSAGGKDTQYF. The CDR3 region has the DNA TGCGCCAGCAGCCCCTCGGCGGGGGGCAAAGATACGCAGTATTTT.